Listed below are T cell receptor beta chains from one sample, sequenced in a study of blood T cell repertoires in COVID-19. Profiled with immunoSEQ multiplex PCR; TCRdb holds only in-frame clones, not every one. The sample has under 200,000 clones, about four fifths seen once. What was sequenced was peripheral blood. The receptor source for this set is a man between 65 and 85 years old with active or convalescent COVID-19. The CDR3 runs from the conserved cysteine through the conserved F or W. D genes are given only for firm matches. Clone size is given for some rows only: seen once, a few or many times, or a class if the clone is expanded.

NA	TRBV7-8	14	TRBJ2-1	TRBD1	TGTGCCAGCAGCTGGGGGGACAGGGGCAATGAGCAGTTCTTC	CASSWGDRGNEQFF
few	TRBV6-5	14	TRBJ1-1	NA	TGTGCCAGCACGCGGCAGGGAAGAGGCGCTGAAGCTTTCTTT	CASTRQGRGAEAFF
NA	TRBV4-1	15	TRBJ2-2	NA	TGCGCCAGCAGCCTAGTGCTAGCGAACACCGGGGAGCTGTTTTTT	CASSLVLANTGELFF
few	TRBV7-2	14	TRBJ1-2	TRBD1	TGTGCCAGCAGCGAGGACAGGAGAAACTATGGCTACACCTTC	CASSEDRRNYGYTF
NA	TRBV5-6	13	TRBJ2-3	NA	TGTGCCAGCAGCTTGTCTAGCACAGATACGCAGTATTTT	CASSLSSTDTQYF
NA	TRBV5-1	14	TRBJ1-4	NA	TGCGCCAGCCGGACTCATATAGCTAATGAAAAACTGTTTTTT	CASRTHIANEKLFF
NA	TRBV5-4	16	TRBJ1-2	NA	TGTGCCAGCAGCTTGGTGTTTGGCGGGGGAGACTATGGCTACACCTTC	CASSLVFGGGDYGYTF
NA	TRBV6-5	15	TRBJ1-1	TRBD1	TGTGCCAGCAGACTCCCGGGACAGGGGAACACTGAAGCTTTCTTT	CASRLPGQGNTEAFF
NA	TRBV7-7	14	TRBJ2-3	TRBD2	TGTGCTAGCAGCCCCAGCGGGAGCGCAGATACGCAGTATTTT	CASSPSGSADTQYF
NA	TRBV6-6	14	TRBJ2-5	TRBD2	TGTGCCAGCAGCCTGCCCGTGGGAGGGGAGACCCAGTACTTC	CASSLPVGGETQYF
once	TRBV30	13	TRBJ1-2	TRBD1	TGTGCCTGGACACCCACAGGGGACTATGGCTACACCTTC	CAWTPTGDYGYTF
NA	TRBV6-1	15	TRBJ1-2	TRBD1	TGTGCCAGCAGTGAGGGGACAGGATTATTGGGTGGCTACACCTTC	CASSEGTGLLGGYTF
NA	TRBV12-3/TRBV12-4	13	TRBJ1-2	TRBD1	TGTGCCAGCAGTTTACGACAGGGGTATGGCTACACCTTC	CASSLRQGYGYTF
NA	TRBV27	16	TRBJ2-2	NA	TGTGCCAGCAGTTCCTGGACAGCCGTGAACACCGGGGAGCTGTTTTTT	CASSSWTAVNTGELFF
NA	TRBV29-1	14	TRBJ2-6	NA	TGCAGCGTCACCCCGGGCTCTGGGGCCAACGTCCTGACTTTC	CSVTPGSGANVLTF
NA	TRBV28	13	TRBJ2-3	TRBD1	TGTGCCCCAGGGGACAGGGGACCAGATACGCAGTATTTT	CAPGDRGPDTQYF
NA	TRBV6-5	15	TRBJ2-7	NA	TGTGCCAGCAGTTACGGCGGAGGACGGAACTACGAGCAGTACTTC	CASSYGGGRNYEQYF
NA	TRBV5-5	15	TRBJ2-3	NA	TGTGCCAGCAGCTTCAGGGGGGCATTCGAAGATACGCAGTATTTT	CASSFRGAFEDTQYF